The 28 T cell receptor beta chains below were found in one sample sequenced in a study of shared clonotypes between healthy human individuals. TCRdb's copy holds only in-frame clones and misses some; the assay was immunoSEQ multiplex PCR. Of some 2 million clones listed, 85% to 95% are singletons. Material for sequencing was naive CD4+ T cells sorted from blood. Subset meaning: CD45RA+ positively selected. The receptors were gathered from a man between 18 and 29 years old in good health.

V usage is TRBV11-1 and J usage is TRBJ2-7; TRBD1 aligns across 7 bases. Trimming cost V 3 bases and J 0 bases; bases outside gene matches: 5. There are 15 residues in the CDR3. From germline, CDR1 is SGHAT and CDR2 FQDESV (reference sequence). CDR3 coding DNA: TGTGCCAGCAGCTTTTTGGGACAGAGCTCCTACGAGCAGTACTTC. It encodes CASSFLGQSSYEQYF.

V is TRBV4-1 and J is TRBJ1-2; D is unclear. The CDR3 contains 14 residues. Germline CDR1 reads MGHRA; CDR2 reads YSYEKL. Trimming pared 8 bases from V and 0 bases from J, leaving 13 bases between. CDR3 region: CASGDPPTNYGYTF. The CDR3 nucleotides are TGCGCCAGCGGCGACCCTCCTACTAACTATGGCTACACCTTC.

The chain combines TRBV6-1 with TRBJ1-6, with unresolved D. CDR1 is MNHNS, CDR2 SASEGT, per germline. With 0 bases removed from V and 5 bases from J, the gap between germline ends came to 11 bases. The CDR3 covers 16 residues. This chain's CDR3 is CASSEARLGNNSPLHF. The CDR3 DNA reads TGTGCCAGCAGTGAAGCACGCTTGGGGAATAATTCACCCCTCCACTTT.

This chain uses TRBV15 with TRBJ1-2; 7 positions agree with TRBD1. The V gene end was trimmed by 5 bases and the J gene end by 6 bases; junction bases not matched to a gene: 18. The germline V gene encodes CDR1 LNHNV and CDR2 YYDKDF (reference sequence). This CDR3 contains 17 residues. The CDR3 reads CATSPGGSGQLVNGYTF. Here the CDR3 DNA reads TGTGCCACCAGCCCCGGAGGGTCGGGACAGTTAGTTAATGGCTACACCTTC.

The gene calls are TRBV19 and TRBJ1-1, with 7 bases fitting TRBD1. The CDR3 is 15 amino acids. Trimming took 5 bases from V and 0 from J; bases not matched to a gene: 6. Germline V CDR1 and CDR2: LNHDA, SQIVND (reference sequence). The chain's CDR3 is CASSPPGQMNTEAFF. In DNA form, the CDR3 reads TGTGCCAGTAGTCCGCCGGGACAGATGAACACTGAAGCTTTCTTT.

With respect to this clone: Other nucleotide sequences in the sample specify the same CDR3. The chain couples TRBV5-1 to TRBJ1-1, with D perhaps matching TRBD1 (6 bases). V was pared by 0 bases and J by 2 bases, with 8 bases between. Per germline, CDR1 SGHRS and CDR2 YFSETQ. The CDR3 has 14 amino acids. In DNA form, the CDR3 reads TGCGCCAGCAGCTTGGAGGGGACAAACACTGAAGCTTTCTTT. It is translated as CASSLEGTNTEAFF.

The chain carries TRBV30 and TRBJ2-7, with D possibly being TRBD2 (6 bases). The CDR3 is made up of 13 amino acids. Germline assignment: CDR1 GTSNPN and CDR2 SVGIG (reference sequence). Trimming left V 4 bases short and J 1 base short, with 11 bases between. In DNA form, the CDR3 reads TGTGCCTGGATAGGCGGGGCGTCCTACGAGCAGTACTTC. Protein product: CAWIGGASYEQYF.

The chain carries TRBV4-3 and TRBJ1-1, with 7 bases identical to TRBD1. Germline V gene sequence: CDR1 LGHNA, CDR2 YSLEER. The CDR3 runs 13 residues. The V gene end was trimmed by 3 bases and the J gene end by 3 bases; junction bases not matched to a gene: 1. CDR3 residues: CASSQTGHTEAFF. CDR3 coding DNA: TGCGCCAGCAGCCAGACAGGGCACACTGAAGCTTTCTTT.

CDR3 loop: CASSLASGRAISTQYF. The CDR3 DNA is TGTGCCAGCAGCTTAGCTAGCGGGAGGGCTATCAGTACGCAGTATTTT. The V gene is TRBV7-2, the J gene TRBJ2-3, with 11 nucleotides matching TRBD2. Germline lookup yields CDR1 SGHTA and CDR2 FQGNSA. The CDR3 sequence is 16 residues long. V was pared by 0 bases and J by 8 bases, with 7 bases of the junction left unmatched.

This sequence joins TRBV29-1 and TRBJ2-3, with 13 positions matching TRBD2. V shed 8 bases and J 0 bases; nucleotides not matched to a gene: 11. CDR1 and CDR2 from the germline V gene are SQVTM and ANQGSEA. The CDR3 is 17 amino acids. CDR3 DNA: TGCAGCACCGATTCCGGGACTAGCGGGGTTAGCACAGATACGCAGTATTTT. Its translation: CSTDSGTSGVSTDTQYF.

The genes are TRBV6-5 and TRBJ2-7; D is unresolved. The CDR3 runs to 13 residues. From germline, CDR1 is MNHEY and CDR2 SVGAGI. Trimming stripped 6 bases from V and 1 base from J, with 10 bases between. CDR3 nucleotides: TGTGCCAGCAGCTTCGGACCATCCTACGAGCAGTACTTC. As protein: CASSFGPSYEQYF.

The rearrangement links TRBV2 to TRBJ1-1; D unclear. Germline V lookup: CDR1 SNHLY, CDR2 FYNNEI. The V end was cut by 4 bases, the J end by 0 bases, with 9 bases between. The CDR3 length is 14 residues. The CDR3 is CASSGKGMNTEAFF. CDR3 in DNA: TGTGCCAGCAGTGGGAAGGGAATGAACACTGAAGCTTTCTTT.

This chain links TRBV11-2 with TRBJ2-7; 10 bases map to TRBD2. CDR3 length equals 17 residues. Germline CDR1 reads SGHAT; CDR2 reads FQNNGV. Unmatched junction bases numbered 5, after V lost 0 bases and J lost 0 bases. CDR3 nucleotide sequence: TGTGCCAGCAGCTTAGATAGCGGGGGGCCAAGCTCCTACGAGCAGTACTTC. Protein: CASSLDSGGPSSYEQYF.

CDR3 loop: CASSPGDGSYEQYF. The CDR3 DNA is TGTGCCAGCTCACCAGGGGATGGCTCCTACGAGCAGTACTTC. The chain couples TRBV18 to TRBJ2-7; unclear D gene. This CDR3 is built from 14 residues. Germline V gives CDR1 KGHSH, CDR2 LQKENI. V lost 2 bases, J lost 0 bases, and 8 bases lay in between. The full variable domain, in which reference TRBV18 and TRBJ2-7 provide the parts outside the CDR3, is NAGVMQNPRHLVRRRGQEARLRCSPMKGHSHVYWYRQLPEEGLKFMVYLQKENIIDESGMPKERFSAEFPKEGPSILRIQQVVRGDSAAYFCASSPGDGSYEQYFGPGTRLTVT.

V and J are TRBV5-4 and TRBJ2-7; 7 bases line up with TRBD1. V trimming: 4 bases; J trimming: 3 bases; junction bases outside the gene matches: 7. Germline CDR1 is SGHNT and CDR2 is YYREEE (reference sequence). There are 14 residues in the CDR3. DNA for the CDR3: TGTGCCAGCAGCCCTAGGACAGGAGACTACGAGCAGTACTTC. Its translation is CASSPRTGDYEQYF.

CDR3 sequence (DNA): TGTGCCAGCAGCACCCCCGTGGGGACAGTTGGGACCGGGGAGCTGTTTTTT. It is translated as CASSTPVGTVGTGELFF. This chain links TRBV7-9 with TRBJ2-2, with TRBD1 matching over 7 bases. V lost 5 bases, J lost 5 bases, and 14 bases stayed unmatched. The CDR3 has 17 residues. The germline V gene has CDR1 SEHNR and CDR2 FQNEAQ (reference sequence).

CDR3 protein: CASRLPGTAKETQYF. DNA of the CDR3: TGTGCCAGCAGATTACCCGGGACAGCCAAAGAGACCCAGTACTTC. The chain recombines TRBV5-8 with TRBJ2-5, with TRBD1 matching 7 bases. CDR3 length equals 15 residues. CDR1 and CDR2 from the germline V gene are SGHTS and YDEGEE. With 5 bases clipped from V and 3 bases from J, the junction kept 10 bases outside the gene matches.

The gene calls are TRBV7-8 and TRBJ1-2; a weak D match, TRBD1 (6 bases). Germline V gene data show CDR1 as SGHVS and CDR2 as FQNEAQ. The V and J ends lost 5 bases and 6 bases respectively, with 19 bases between them. This CDR3 comprises 15 residues. As DNA, the CDR3 is TGTGCCAGCAGCCCAAGGGGGTCCCTCTATGATGGCTACACCTTC. Translation: CASSPRGSLYDGYTF.

V and J are TRBV4-1 and TRBJ1-5, with TRBD1 matching 7 bases. CDR1 and CDR2 from the germline V gene are MGHRA and YSYEKL. Trimming cost V 6 bases and J 3 bases; bases outside gene matches: 5. The CDR3 is 14 amino acids. This CDR3 is CASSRQGINQPQHF. In DNA, the CDR3 is TGCGCCAGCAGTCGACAGGGTATCAATCAGCCCCAGCATTTT.

A few counts support this clone. J is TRBJ2-7 and V is TRBV11-2; D is unresolved. The V end was cut by 5 bases, the J end by 0 bases, with 5 bases between. The germline V gene encodes CDR1 SGHAT and CDR2 FQNNGV. CDR3 length: 12 amino acids. The CDR3 bases are TGTGCCAGCAGCCAGAGCTCCTACGAGCAGTACTTC. Translated: CASSQSSYEQYF.

The rearrangement joins TRBV4-1 to TRBJ2-3; D is undetermined. Trimming pared 1 base from V and 6 bases from J, leaving 8 bases between. The length of the CDR3 is 13 residues. Germline V gene lookup returns CDR1 MGHRA and CDR2 YSYEKL. The CDR3 loop reads CASSQVGLDTQYF. Written as DNA, the CDR3 is TGCGCCAGCAGCCAAGTCGGGCTGGATACGCAGTATTTT.

This clone was recorded once. The sample holds other DNA sequences that translate to the same CDR3. The CDR3 protein is CASSLDSLSNQPQHF. The CDR3 DNA sequence: TGCGCCAGCAGCTTAGACAGCCTGAGCAATCAGCCCCAGCATTTT. V is TRBV5-1 and J is TRBJ1-5, with D possibly matching TRBD1 (5 bases). Germline V gene data show CDR1 as SGHRS and CDR2 as YFSETQ. The CDR3 sequence is 15 residues long. V dropped 2 bases and J dropped 1 base, with 10 bases sitting between them.

This clone is a singleton in its sample. The rearrangement uses TRBV7-3 and TRBJ2-3; D is unresolved. The CDR3 runs to 13 residues. Between the trimmed V and J ends, which lost 5 bases and 2 bases, there was a span of 8 bases. Germline V gene sequence: CDR1 SGHTA, CDR2 FQGTGA. The CDR3 here is CASSRAYTDTQYF. For the CDR3, the DNA is TGTGCCAGCAGCCGAGCTTACACAGATACGCAGTATTTT.

As for this clone: Other DNA sequences in the same sample also yield this CDR3. The gene calls are TRBV6-5 and TRBJ1-2; a possible D gene is TRBD1 (6 bases). The CDR3 is made up of 13 amino acids. Germline-derived CDR1 and CDR2 are MNHEY and SVGAGI. V was trimmed by 5 bases and J by 4 bases, leaving 11 bases between them. This CDR3 is CASSKDSTYGYTF. CDR3 sequence (DNA): TGTGCCAGCAGTAAGGACAGCACCTATGGCTACACCTTC.

For this clone: Other DNA sequences of this sample code for an identical CDR3. The chain links TRBV10-3 to TRBJ2-3, with D hard to call. The CDR3 has 14 residues. Trimming left V 3 bases short and J 1 base short, with 8 bases between. CDR1 is ENHRY, CDR2 SYGVKD, per germline. CDR3 amino acids: CAISEGDGTDTQYF. DNA for the CDR3: TGTGCCATCAGTGAAGGAGATGGCACAGATACGCAGTATTTT.

This rearrangement joins TRBV6-6 to TRBJ2-3; 7 nucleotides align to TRBD2. CDR1 is MNHNY, CDR2 SVGAGI, per germline (reference sequence). The CDR3 extends over 16 amino acids. V shed 7 bases, J shed 0 bases, and the junction held 10 bases outside the gene matches. The CDR3 nucleotides read TGTGCCAGCACCACACTGGGGCGGGGGAGCACAGATACGCAGTATTTT. This translates into CASTTLGRGSTDTQYF.

This clone was found once. Other nucleotide sequences in the sample specify the same CDR3. The CDR3 DNA sequence: TGCGCCAGCAGCTTAGAGGACAGGGGGTACGAGCAGTACTTC. Protein sequence: CASSLEDRGYEQYF. The chain is built from TRBV5-1 and TRBJ2-7; the match to TRBD1 covers 10 bases. Germline CDR1 and CDR2: SGHRS and YFSETQ. CDR3 length: 14 residues. The V and J ends lost 2 bases and 4 bases, in that order; junction bases with no gene match: 3.

This chain connects TRBV11-2 to TRBJ2-3; 10 bases are a match to TRBD2. V lost 4 bases and J lost 2; bases outside the gene matches: 6. The CDR3 runs 16 residues. Germline V gives CDR1 SGHAT, CDR2 FQNNGV. The CDR3 nucleotides read TGTGCCAGCAGCTCCCGACTAGCGGGCGCCACAGATACGCAGTATTTT. Amino acid sequence: CASSSRLAGATDTQYF.